This T cell receptor beta chain was recovered during a study of metastatic and nonmetastatic thyroid tumors. Study-level results: Within blood and tumor, benign nodules reportedly had significantly lower TCR beta diversity than malignant thyroid tumors did.

No patient received treatment before thyroid surgery. The V end lost 3 bases, the J end lost 2 bases, and 13 bases lay between the germline ends. This CDR3 is built from 14 residues. CDR1 and CDR2 (germline): DFQATT, SNEGSKA (reference sequence). This clone was observed many times. Its target is unknown. In the authors' methods: Clinicopathological groups supplied CDR3 differences that were used to build a distant-metastasis classifier for papillary thyroid cancer. TCRdb re-called the PCR reads via MiXCR. TCRdb, not the original authors, processed these V and J calls. Among around 41,000 clones, roughly 13% were seen once, and the ten largest hold more than 8%.

This clonotype was sampled from a female donor with papillary thyroid cancer or a benign thyroid nodule (not recorded which). Some clones in this sample may be carry-over from other donors' samples. Sequencing was carried out using blood. The chain joins TRBV20-1 to TRBJ1-2; D remains unclear. The CDR3: CSASSNWGNYGYTF. CDR3 nucleotides: TGCAGTGCTAGTTCCAACTGGGGAAACTATGGCTACACCTTC.